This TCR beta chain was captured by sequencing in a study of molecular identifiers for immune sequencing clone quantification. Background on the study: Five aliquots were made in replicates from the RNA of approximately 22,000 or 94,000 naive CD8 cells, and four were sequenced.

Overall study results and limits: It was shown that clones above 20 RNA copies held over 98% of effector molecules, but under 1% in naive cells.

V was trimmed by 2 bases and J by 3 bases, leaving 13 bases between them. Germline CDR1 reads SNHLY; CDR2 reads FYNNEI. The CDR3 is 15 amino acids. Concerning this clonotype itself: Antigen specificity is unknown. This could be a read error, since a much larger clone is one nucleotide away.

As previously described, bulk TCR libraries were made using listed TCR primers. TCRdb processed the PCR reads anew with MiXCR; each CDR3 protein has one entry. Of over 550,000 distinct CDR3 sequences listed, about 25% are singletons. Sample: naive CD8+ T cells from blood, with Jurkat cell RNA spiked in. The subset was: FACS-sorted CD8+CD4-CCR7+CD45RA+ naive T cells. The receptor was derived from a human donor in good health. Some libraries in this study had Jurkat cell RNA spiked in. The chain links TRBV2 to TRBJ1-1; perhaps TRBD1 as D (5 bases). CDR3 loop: CASSEWAGSHTEAFF. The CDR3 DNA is TGTGCCAGCAGTGAATGGGCAGGGTCGCACACTGAAGCTTTCTTT.